The next 6 T cell receptor beta chains were all read from a single sample in a study of blood T cell repertoires in COVID-19. TCRdb keeps only in-frame clones here, not all; method: immunoSEQ multiplex PCR. The sample records approximately 220,000 clones, about 80% being singletons. The source material was peripheral blood. The receptor source for this set is a woman aged 60-70 years with acute or convalescent COVID-19.

This clone was found once. The chain combines TRBV18 with TRBJ1-4, with 10 nucleotides matching TRBD1. V lost 4 bases to trimming and J lost 0 bases; unmatched junction nucleotides: 2. The germline gives CDR1 KGHSH, CDR2 LQKENI. CDR3 length: 16 amino acids. The CDR3 nucleotides are TGTGCCAGCTCACAAGGACAGGGGGCAACTAATGAAAAACTGTTTTTT. Its protein product is CASSQGQGATNEKLFF.

This clone occurred a few times. The chain carries TRBV15 and TRBJ2-2, with 9 bases aligning to TRBD1. The CDR3 consists of 16 residues. Germline lookup yields CDR1 LNHNV and CDR2 YYDKDF (reference sequence). Trimming removed 3 bases from V and 4 bases from J; junction bases left unmatched: 6. CDR3 loop: CATSSPGQGSTGELFF. As DNA, the CDR3 is TGTGCCACCAGCAGTCCGGGACAGGGATCCACCGGGGAGCTGTTTTTT.

The V and J genes are TRBV4-2 and TRBJ2-4; D unclear. The CDR3 has 11 amino acids. Per the germline V gene, CDR1 is LGHNA and CDR2 is YNFKEQ. V was cut by 5 bases and J by 11 bases, with 10 bases left in between. The CDR3: CASSSGGLQYF. CDR3 nucleotides: TGTGCCAGCAGCTCAGGTGGCCTTCAGTACTTC.

The genes are TRBV28 and TRBJ1-2, with TRBD1 matching 9 bases. Looked up from germline, CDR1 is MDHEN and CDR2 is SYDVKM. J was trimmed by 10 bases and V by 2 bases; bases with no gene match: 11. The CDR3 contains 15 residues. The CDR3 bases are TGTGCCAGCAGTTTAACCGGGACAGGGCCTTTTAACTACACCTTC. It is translated as CASSLTGTGPFNYTF.

The chain recombines TRBV5-6 with TRBJ1-3; 7 bases map to TRBD1. The CDR3 length is 16 residues. With 0 bases clipped from V and 2 bases from J, the junction kept 5 bases outside the gene matches. Germline CDR1 reads SGHDT; CDR2 reads YYEEEE. The CDR3, as DNA: TGTGCCAGCAGCTTGGGTGGCGGGACAGCTGGAAACACCATATATTTT. The encoded protein is CASSLGGGTAGNTIYF.

The chain carries TRBV27 and TRBJ2-5; TRBD2 might be the D (5 bases). There are 14 residues in the CDR3. V gave up 3 bases and J gave up 2 bases, with 10 bases separating them. Germline lookup yields CDR1 MNHEY and CDR2 SMNVEV (reference sequence). The CDR3 coding sequence is TGTGCCAGCAGTTTTGGAGGTAATCAAGAGACCCAGTACTTC. The encoded protein is CASSFGGNQETQYF.